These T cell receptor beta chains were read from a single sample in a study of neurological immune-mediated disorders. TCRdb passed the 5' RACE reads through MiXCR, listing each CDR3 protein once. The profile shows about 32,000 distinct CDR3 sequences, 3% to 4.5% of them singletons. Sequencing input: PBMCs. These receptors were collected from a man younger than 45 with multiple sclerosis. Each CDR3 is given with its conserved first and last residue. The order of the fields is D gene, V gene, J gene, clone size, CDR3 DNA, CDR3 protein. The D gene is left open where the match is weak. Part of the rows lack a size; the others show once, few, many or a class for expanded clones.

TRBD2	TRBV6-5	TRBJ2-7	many	TGTGCCAGCAGTTACTCGAACCAGCGGGGAGACGAGCAGTACTTC	CASSYSNQRGDEQYF
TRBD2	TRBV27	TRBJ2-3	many	TGTGCCAGCAGTTCCCTCGCCGGACTAGCGGGTACAGATACGCAGTATTTT	CASSSLAGLAGTDTQYF
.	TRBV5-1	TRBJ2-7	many	TGCGCCAGCAGGTTAATGGGCAGGTACGAGCAGTACTTC	CASRLMGRYEQYF
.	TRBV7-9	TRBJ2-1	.	TGTGCCAGCAGCTTCGAGGGGTTTCAGTTCTTC	CASSFEGFQFF
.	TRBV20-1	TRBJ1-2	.	TGCAGTGTCGGGGACTATGGCTACACCTTC	CSVGDYGYTF
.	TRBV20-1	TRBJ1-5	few	TGCAGTGCTAGTCCTATCCGCGTTGGTCAGCCCCAGAATTTT	CSASPIRVGQPQNF
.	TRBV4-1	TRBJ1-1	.	TGCGCCAGCAGCCAAAAGAACACTGAAGCTTTCTTT	CASSQKNTEAFF
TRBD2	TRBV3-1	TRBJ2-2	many	TGTGCCAGCAGCCAAGGATTCACGGCGGGGGAGAACACCGGGGAGCTGTTTTTT	CASSQGFTAGENTGELFF
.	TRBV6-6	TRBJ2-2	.	TGTGCCAGCGTATTAGACAGAAACACCGGGGAGCTGTTTTTT	CASVLDRNTGELFF
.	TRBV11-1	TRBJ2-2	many	TGTGCCAGCAGGGGCCCCGACACCGGGGAGCTGTTTTTT	CASRGPDTGELFF
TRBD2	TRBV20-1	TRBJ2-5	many	TGCAGTGTCTACCTAGCGGGGGGGCCAGTCAGAGAGACCCAGTACTTC	CSVYLAGGPVRETQYF
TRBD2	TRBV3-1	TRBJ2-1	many	TGTGCCAGCAGCCAAGATCGGGGGGGGCACAATGAGCAGTTCTTC	CASSQDRGGHNEQFF
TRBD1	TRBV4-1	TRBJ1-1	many	TGCGCCAGTGACAATTTTGGACAGGGTGAAACTGAAGCTTTCTTT	CASDNFGQGETEAFF
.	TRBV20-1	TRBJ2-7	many	TGCAGTGGGGCCCCAGGGGGGGGGGACTACGAGCAGTACTTC	CSGAPGGGDYEQYF
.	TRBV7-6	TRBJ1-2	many	TGTGCCAGCAGCTTAACGAACGGGCCCTACACCTTC	CASSLTNGPYTF
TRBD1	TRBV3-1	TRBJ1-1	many	TGTGCCAGCAGCCAGGGACAGGGGGGCACTGAAGCTTTCTTT	CASSQGQGGTEAFF
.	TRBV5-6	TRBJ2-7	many	TGTGCCAGCAGCTTAGGGCACCTCTCCTACGAGCAGTACTTC	CASSLGHLSYEQYF
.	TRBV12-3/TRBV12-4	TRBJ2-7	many	TGTGCCAGCAGTTTACTGGACCCAACCTACGAGCAGTACTTC	CASSLLDPTYEQYF
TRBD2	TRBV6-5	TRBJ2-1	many	TGTGCCAGCAGTTACTCGCCCCCGGGGGGTCTGGAAAATGAGCAGTTCTTC	CASSYSPPGGLENEQFF
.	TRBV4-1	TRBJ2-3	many	TGCGCCAGCAGCCAAGACGCGGGGCCGACAGATACGCAGTATTTT	CASSQDAGPTDTQYF
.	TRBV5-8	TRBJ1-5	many	TGTGCCAGCAGAATCGGGGCCGAGGGTCGACTTCAGCCCCAGCATTTT	CASRIGAEGRLQPQHF
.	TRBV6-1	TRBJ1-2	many	TGTGCCAGCAGTCCATCCTACAGGGCGGATAGCAGAGGCTACACCTTC	CASSPSYRADSRGYTF
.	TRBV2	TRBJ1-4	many	TGTGCCAGCAGTGAACGGGTTGAAAAACTGTTTTTT	CASSERVEKLFF
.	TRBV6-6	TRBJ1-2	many	TGTGCCAGCAGTTACCAACAGGTCGCGGCCTTC	CASSYQQVAAF
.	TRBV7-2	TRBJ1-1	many	TGTGCCAGCAGCAGTTCCGGGTCTGAAGCTTTCTTT	CASSSSGSEAFF
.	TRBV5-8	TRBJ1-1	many	TGTGCCAGCAGCGGTCGTCGTAGGGGTGAAGCTTTCTTT	CASSGRRRGEAFF
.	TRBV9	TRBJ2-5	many	TGTGCCAGCAGCGTAGCGGGGGGACAGCGGCAAGAGACCCAGTACTTC	CASSVAGGQRQETQYF
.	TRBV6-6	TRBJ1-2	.	TGTGCCAGCAGTTCCCTGGTGGGTGGCTACACCTTC	CASSSLVGGYTF
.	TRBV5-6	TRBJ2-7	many	TGTGCCAGCAGCTTGGACCCTAGGCGGGCAGGGGCCTACGAGCAGTACTTC	CASSLDPRRAGAYEQYF
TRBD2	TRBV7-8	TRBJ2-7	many	TGTGCCAGCAGCTTAGCGGCAACTAGCGGTAGCTCCTACGAGCAGTACTTC	CASSLAATSGSSYEQYF
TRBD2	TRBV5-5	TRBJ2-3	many	TGTGCCAGCAGCTTTGGACTAGCGGGGGGGTCCACAGATACGCAGTATTTT	CASSFGLAGGSTDTQYF
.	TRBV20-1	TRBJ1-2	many	TGCAGTGCTCCCATAAGTCGACAGCTCTATGGCTACACCTTC	CSAPISRQLYGYTF
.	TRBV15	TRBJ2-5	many	TGTGCCACCAGCAGATTAGGATCCCAAGAGACCCAGTACTTC	CATSRLGSQETQYF
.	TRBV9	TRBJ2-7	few	TGTGCCAGCAGCGTAGCAACTAACGAGCAGTACTTC	CASSVATNEQYF
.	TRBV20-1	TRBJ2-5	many	TGCAGTGCTAAGGGCCAAGAGACCCAGTACTTC	CSAKGQETQYF
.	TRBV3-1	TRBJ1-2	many	TGTGCCAGCAGCCAACGTGCGGGGGGCGCCTATGGCTACACCTTC	CASSQRAGGAYGYTF
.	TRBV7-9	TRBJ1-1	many	TGTGCCAGCAGCCCCCATGAGAGCTCGTGGACTGAAGCTTTCTTT	CASSPHESSWTEAFF
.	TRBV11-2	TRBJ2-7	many	TGTGCCAGCAGCTTAGGGGGGGGCAAAAGCGAGCAGTACTTC	CASSLGGGKSEQYF
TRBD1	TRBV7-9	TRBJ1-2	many	TGTGCCAGCAGCTCGGGACAGGGTGTCGATTCTGGCTACACCTTC	CASSSGQGVDSGYTF
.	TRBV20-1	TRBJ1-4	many	TGCAGTGCCACAGGGGAAAAACTGTTTTTT	CSATGEKLFF
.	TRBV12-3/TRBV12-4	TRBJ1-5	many	TGTGCCAGCAGTTTGGGCGGGGTGGGGCAGCCCCAGCATTTT	CASSLGGVGQPQHF
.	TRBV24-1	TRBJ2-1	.	TGTGCCACCAGTGATGGACACAGTGAGCAGTTCTTC	CATSDGHSEQFF
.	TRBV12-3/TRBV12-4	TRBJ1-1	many	TGTGCCAGCACCTTCGCCGGGACTGAAGCTTTCTTT	CASTFAGTEAFF
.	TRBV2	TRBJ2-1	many	TGTGCCAGCCGAATTGACCAGGTGCTAGGCAATGAGCAGTTCTTC	CASRIDQVLGNEQFF
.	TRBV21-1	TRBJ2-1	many	TGTGCCAGCAGCAAATACGGGTCGGGGGCTCAAAATGAGCAGTTCTTC	CASSKYGSGAQNEQFF
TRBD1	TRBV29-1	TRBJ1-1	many	TGCAGCGTAGCCGACCTGGGACAGATGACTGAAGCTTTCTTT	CSVADLGQMTEAFF